Presented here are 25 T cell receptor beta chains from one specimen sequenced in a study of blood T cells in healthy people across ages. Using a J-beta primer mix together with a sample-barcoded 5' primer, a second PCR was run for roughly 6 to 12 cycles. TCRdb passed the 5' RACE reads through MiXCR, listing each CDR3 protein once. The data show approximately 780,000 distinct CDR3 sequences, roughly 25% seen once. A further study also used this sample, focusing on T cells of mothers and their children.

Sequencing used blood. The receptors derive from a boy between 10 and 17 years old in good health.

The chain couples TRBV19 to TRBJ2-7; perhaps D is TRBD1 or TRBD2 (5 bases each). This CDR3 has 13 residues. The V gene lost 6 bases and the J gene lost 6 bases, with 15 bases spanning the gap. Per germline, CDR1 LNHDA and CDR2 SQIVND (reference sequence). The CDR3 sequence is CASSPGRGSEQYF. The CDR3 DNA is TGTGCCAGTAGCCCAGGGAGAGGATCCGAGCAGTACTTC.

This clonotype has only a few counts. J is TRBJ2-7 and V is TRBV9, with D possibly being TRBD1 (5 bases). The CDR3 contains 13 residues. From germline, CDR1 is SGDLS and CDR2 YYNGEE. V was cut by 3 bases and J by 3 bases, with 10 bases left in between. CDR3 residues: CASSGGDSYEQYF. For the CDR3, the DNA is TGTGCCAGCAGCGGTGGCGACAGCTACGAGCAGTACTTC.

J is TRBJ2-2 and V is TRBV24-1; weak D call: TRBD1 (6 bases). Trimming shortened V by 7 bases and J by 0 bases, and 14 bases separated the two germline ends. This CDR3 contains 16 residues. Germline V CDR1 and CDR2: KGHDR, SFDVKD. CDR3 region: CATRAAGTTNTGELFF. The CDR3 bases are TGTGCCACCAGGGCTGCCGGGACAACGAACACCGGGGAGCTGTTTTTT.

In its sample, this clonotype was seen many times. The chain uses TRBV20-1 and TRBJ2-5; 8 nucleotides align to TRBD1. V lost 0 bases, J lost 6 bases, and 12 bases stayed unmatched. From germline, CDR1 is DFQATT and CDR2 SNEGSKA (reference sequence). CDR3 length: 16 residues. CDR3 in amino acids: CSARDQQGGRAKTQYF. The CDR3 coding sequence is TGCAGTGCTAGAGATCAACAGGGGGGCCGGGCTAAGACCCAGTACTTC.

The CDR3 nucleotides read TGTGCCAGCAGTCCCACAGGGAGTCATAATTCACCCCTCCACTTT. It translates to CASSPTGSHNSPLHF. This chain joins TRBV6-5 and TRBJ1-6, with D possibly TRBD1 on 6 matching bases. V lost 5 bases, J lost 5 bases, and 13 bases lay in between. In germline, CDR1 is MNHEY, CDR2 SVGAGI. The CDR3 loop spans 15 amino acids.

Only a few counts were recorded for this clonotype. V and J are TRBV4-2 and TRBJ2-2; 9 bases map to TRBD1. V shed 0 bases, J shed 6 bases, and the junction held 11 bases outside the gene matches. Germline CDR1 reads LGHNA; CDR2 reads YNFKEQ. The CDR3 covers 18 residues. The CDR3 reads CASSQDPTQGARAGELFF. CDR3 sequence (DNA): TGTGCCAGCAGCCAAGATCCCACACAGGGGGCTCGCGCCGGGGAGCTGTTTTTT.

This clonotype was seen more than once but under ten times. The chain links TRBV4-1 to TRBJ2-1, with 13 positions matching TRBD2. Germline V gene lookup returns CDR1 MGHRA and CDR2 YSYEKL. With 2 bases clipped from V and 7 bases from J, the junction kept 5 bases outside the gene matches. The CDR3 runs 16 residues. For the CDR3, the DNA is TGCGCCAGCAGCCAACCCACTAGCGGGGGGGCAAATGAGCAGTTCTTC. Translating gives CASSQPTSGGANEQFF.

V gene TRBV12-3 or TRBV12-4 combines with J gene TRBJ2-5, with D hard to call. With the DNA end fitting TRBJ2-7 better, the J assignment may be wrong. The CDR3 is 16 amino acids. This CDR3 reads CASSPPTPTSSYEQYF. For the CDR3, the DNA is TGTGCCAGCAGTCCGCCGACTCCTACCAGCTCCTACGAGCAGTACTTC.

Only a few counts were recorded for this clonotype. The rearrangement joins TRBV2 to TRBJ1-1; D is ambiguous. The CDR3 covers 11 residues. Per germline, CDR1 SNHLY and CDR2 FYNNEI. Trimming took off 8 bases at V and 8 bases at J, with 12 bases between the two ends. CDR3 coding DNA: TGTGCCAGCTACGACGGACTGGAAGCTTTCTTT. It yields the protein CASYDGLEAFF. The whole variable domain, remainder taken from reference TRBV2 and TRBJ1-1, is EPEVTQTPSHQVTQMGQEVILRCVPISNHLYFYWYRQILGQKVEFLVSFYNNEISEKSEIFDDQFSVERPDGSNFTLKIRSTKLEDSAMYFCASYDGLEAFFGQGTRLTVV.

The chain joins TRBV12-3 or TRBV12-4 to TRBJ2-7; no clear D. Trimming cost V 5 bases and J 5 bases, with 10 bases left between them. CDR3 length: 12 amino acids. The CDR3 region has the DNA TGTGCCAGCAGTCTGGCAGCAGACGAGCAGTACTTC. This codes for CASSLAADEQYF.

This clonotype was picked up a small number of times. The rearrangement uses TRBV6-1 and TRBJ2-3; a possible D gene is TRBD1 (5 bases). Per germline, CDR1 MNHNS and CDR2 SASEGT. The CDR3 sequence is 15 residues long. V was clipped by 4 bases and J by 1 base, with 12 bases between them. DNA of the CDR3: TGTGCCAGCAGTGGGACGGACACTCGCACAGATACGCAGTATTTT. Translation gives CASSGTDTRTDTQYF.

This clonotype was counted between two and nine times. The J gene is TRBJ2-5, the V gene TRBV20-1, with 8 bases fitting TRBD2. V lost 3 bases to trimming and J lost 5 bases; unmatched junction nucleotides: 11. The CDR3 is made up of 15 amino acids. The V gene's germline CDR1 is DFQATT and CDR2 SNEGSKA (reference sequence). The chain's CDR3 is CSASAGLVVPETQYF. The DNA for the CDR3 is TGCAGTGCTAGTGCGGGACTAGTTGTTCCGGAGACCCAGTACTTC.

Here the CDR3 reads CAIREAGGASEQYF. In DNA, the CDR3 is TGTGCCATCAGGGAGGCAGGGGGTGCCTCCGAGCAGTACTTC. V usage is TRBV15 and J usage is TRBJ2-7; D is possibly TRBD1 (7 bases). CDR1 is LNHNV, CDR2 YYDKDF, per germline (reference sequence). The CDR3 length is 14 residues. The germline V and J ends were trimmed by 10 bases and 6 bases, with 22 bases remaining between them.

The rearrangement uses TRBV20-1 and TRBJ1-1; TRBD1 aligns across 8 bases. This CDR3 has 16 amino acids. The V and J ends lost 3 bases and 2 bases, in that order; junction bases with no gene match: 11. From germline, CDR1 is DFQATT and CDR2 SNEGSKA (reference sequence). DNA of the CDR3: TGCAGTGCTAGGTTCATAACAGGGGGATTTAACACTGAAGCTTTCTTT. Translating gives CSARFITGGFNTEAFF.

The chain employs TRBV7-2 and TRBJ2-3; unclear D gene. CDR3 length equals 14 residues. V was pared by 6 bases and J by 4 bases, with 14 bases between. The V gene's germline CDR1 is SGHTA and CDR2 FQGNSA. CDR3 sequence: CASSRILIADTQYF. CDR3 DNA sequence: TGTGCCAGCAGTCGCATCCTCATCGCAGATACGCAGTATTTT.

The table lists this clonotype with a few counts. The chain recombines TRBV5-5 with TRBJ1-1; D is ambiguous. Trimming shortened V by 3 bases and J by 0 bases, and 15 bases separated the two germline ends. The CDR3 consists of 16 residues. Germline V CDR1 and CDR2: SGHKS, YYEKEE (reference sequence). CDR3 DNA: TGTGCCAGCAGCTCCCTGTCAGGACGGATGAACACTGAAGCTTTCTTT. This codes for CASSSLSGRMNTEAFF.

Comments on this clonotype: The junction differs from germline at one of its ends, possibly a read error. The chain uses TRBV20-1 and TRBJ2-5, with TRBD2 matching over 9 bases. CDR1 is DFQATT and CDR2 is SNEGSKA in the germline V gene (reference sequence). The CDR3 has 16 residues. In DNA form, the CDR3 reads TGCAGTGCTAGATCGGCTAGCGGGGATTTACAAGAGACCCAGCACTTC. Translating gives CSARSASGDLQETQHF.

The chain is built from TRBV20-1 and TRBJ1-2, with a tentative D call TRBD1 (6 bases). The germline CDR1 and CDR2 sequences are DFQATT and SNEGSKA (reference sequence). Trimming stripped 6 bases from V and 8 bases from J, with 16 bases between. This CDR3 region has 12 residues. CDR3 amino acids: CSAPDRTYGYTF. CDR3 DNA sequence: TGCAGTGCACCAGACAGGACCTACGGCTACACCTTC.

This clonotype came up a few times. CDR3 DNA: TGTGCCAGCAGCCATGGGGTTAGGGAGCACCGCACAGATACGCAGTATTTT. Translating gives CASSHGVREHRTDTQYF. This sequence joins TRBV3-1 and TRBJ2-3; D possibly corresponds to TRBD2 (5 bases). Germline CDR1 is LGHDT and CDR2 is YNNKEL (reference sequence). CDR3 length equals 17 residues. Trimming shortened V by 3 bases and J by 1 base, and 17 bases separated the two germline ends.

The chain links TRBV6-6 to TRBJ1-5; D is possibly TRBD1 (5 bases). This CDR3 spans 16 amino acids. Trimming cost V 1 base and J 1 base, with 11 bases left between them. Germline CDR1 reads MNHNY; CDR2 reads SVGAGI (reference sequence). CDR3 loop: CASSYLGTISNQPQHF. In DNA, the CDR3 is TGTGCCAGCAGTTACTTGGGGACGATCAGCAATCAGCCCCAGCATTTT.

This clonotype was counted a few times. The genes are TRBV14 and TRBJ2-5, with D unresolved. The CDR3 has 15 residues. Germline CDR1 reads SGHDN; CDR2 reads FVKESK. Trimming pared 0 bases from V and 2 bases from J, leaving 10 bases between. In DNA form, the CDR3 reads TGTGCCAGCAGCCAAGAGGTCAGGAATCAAGAGACCCAGTACTTC. This codes for CASSQEVRNQETQYF.

This chain uses TRBV27 with TRBJ2-1, with 8 positions matching TRBD1. The better agreement between TRBJ2-7 and the DNA end casts doubt on the J call. There are 16 residues in the CDR3. Germline V gene lookup returns CDR1 MNHEY and CDR2 SMNVEV (reference sequence). CDR3 protein: CASSSLVGTGLYEQYF. CDR3 DNA: TGTGCCAGCAGTTCCCTGGTTGGGACAGGCCTCTACGAGCAGTACTTC.

This clonotype turned up a few times. In nucleotides, the CDR3 is TGTGCCACCCGGGAGGGTAACAGAGACATTCAGTACTTC. It is translated as CATREGNRDIQYF. The chain links TRBV6-6 to TRBJ2-4, with TRBD2 matching 8 bases. The J segment lost 8 bases and the V segment lost 10 bases, leaving 10 bases of the junction unmatched. Germline V gene sequence: CDR1 MNHNY, CDR2 SVGAGI (reference sequence). CDR3 size: 13 residues.

This clonotype was counted between two and nine times. V is TRBV12-3 or TRBV12-4 and J is TRBJ1-2; D perhaps matches TRBD1 (5 bases). V was clipped by 7 bases and J by 13 bases, with 19 bases between them. The CDR3 is 12 residues long. This CDR3 reads CASTPRGEVLTF. CDR3 in DNA: TGTGCCAGCACTCCCAGAGGGGAGGTACTCACCTTC.

The gene calls are TRBV5-1 and TRBJ2-3, with D maybe TRBD2 (6 bases). Germline V lookup: CDR1 SGHRS, CDR2 YFSETQ. Trimming shortened V by 0 bases and J by 1 base, and 15 bases separated the two germline ends. This CDR3 is built from 17 residues. The CDR3: CASSLALLARGTDTQYF. The CDR3 DNA reads TGCGCCAGCAGCTTGGCCCTACTAGCCCGGGGCACAGATACGCAGTATTTT.